What follows are 10 T cell receptor beta chains derived from one specimen sequenced in a study of cytomegalovirus exposure and HLA in healthy donors. PCR used 60 Vbeta primers and 13 Jbeta primers. Some clones are missing from TCRdb's copy, which holds only in-frame ones; the method was immunoSEQ multiplex PCR. The data show fewer than 130,000 clones, 65% to 80% seen once. The sequenced material came from PBMCs. The receptors here all came from a man under 40 in good health and CMV-seropositive.

The CDR3, as DNA: TGTGCCAGCAGCTCGGTCTACGAGCAGTACTTC. This sequence encodes CASSSVYEQYF. V gene TRBV9 combines with J gene TRBJ2-7, with unresolved D. Trimming took off 4 bases at V and 3 bases at J, with 5 bases between the two ends. CDR3 length: 11 amino acids. Per germline, CDR1 SGDLS and CDR2 YYNGEE.

The genes are TRBV19 and TRBJ2-3; D is perhaps TRBD2 (7 bases). CDR3 size: 14 residues. V was cut by 4 bases and J by 4 bases, with 12 bases left in between. Per germline, CDR1 LNHDA and CDR2 SQIVND (reference sequence). The CDR3 protein is CASSSGGGADTQYF. Written as DNA, the CDR3 is TGTGCCAGTAGTAGTGGCGGGGGCGCAGATACGCAGTATTTT.

This clone has just one count. The chain is built from TRBV14 and TRBJ2-1; 9 bases align to TRBD2. Looked up from germline, CDR1 is SGHDN and CDR2 is FVKESK. With 0 bases clipped from V and 4 bases from J, the junction kept 1 base outside the gene matches. The CDR3 length is 15 residues. The CDR3: CASSQERGGYNEQFF. The CDR3 DNA reads TGTGCCAGCAGCCAAGAGCGGGGGGGGTACAATGAGCAGTTCTTC. Full variable domain (outside the CDR3, taken from reference TRBV14 and TRBJ2-1): EAGVTQFPSHSVIEKGQTVTLRCDPISGHDNLYWYRRVMGKEIKFLLHFVKESKQDESGMPNNRFLAERTGGTYSTLKVQPAELEDSGVYFCASSQERGGYNEQFFGPGTRLTVL.

This chain uses TRBV19 with TRBJ2-2, with 7 bases identical to TRBD2. J gave up 0 bases and V 4 bases, and 2 bases lay outside the gene matches. CDR3 length: 15 amino acids. CDR1 is LNHDA, CDR2 SQIVND, per germline (reference sequence). For the CDR3, the DNA is TGTGCCAGTAGTACCGGACTAGCGAACACCGGGGAGCTGTTTTTT. This sequence encodes CASSTGLANTGELFF.

The chain employs TRBV9 and TRBJ2-1, with 7 bases lining up with TRBD1. The V and J ends lost 2 bases and 9 bases, in that order; junction bases with no gene match: 8. The CDR3 spans 14 residues. CDR1 and CDR2 (germline): SGDLS, YYNGEE. DNA for the CDR3: TGTGCCAGCAGCGTCCCGGTAGGGGGCGGTGAGCAGTTCTTC. Protein product: CASSVPVGGGEQFF.

The chain employs TRBV19 and TRBJ1-2; possible D gene TRBD1, 6 bases. This CDR3 is 15 amino acids long. CDR1 is LNHDA and CDR2 is SQIVND in the germline V gene (reference sequence). Trimming left V 3 bases short and J 7 bases short, with 18 bases between. Written as DNA, the CDR3 is TGTGCCAGTAGTATTGAGGTTGGACAGAGAAGTGGCTACACCTTC. Protein product: CASSIEVGQRSGYTF. The whole variable domain, filled in from reference TRBV19 and TRBJ1-2, reads DGGITQSPKYLFRKEGQNVTLSCEQNLNHDAMYWYRQDPGQGLRLIYYSQIVNDFQKGDIAEGYSVSREKKESFPLTVTSAQKNPTAFYLCASSIEVGQRSGYTFGSGTRLTVV.

The chain recombines TRBV9 with TRBJ2-5; 9 bases are shared with TRBD1. Gene TRBJ2-7 matches the end of the DNA better, so the J call may be wrong. This CDR3 spans 17 amino acids. Germline CDR1 SGDLS, CDR2 YYNGEE. CDR3 sequence: CASSPRGTTGGVDEQYF. Here the CDR3 DNA reads TGTGCCAGCAGCCCCCGGGGGACCACAGGGGGCGTCGACGAGCAGTACTTC.

This clone was seen just once. The chain is built from TRBV7-2 and TRBJ2-3; TRBD2 matches 8 bases. The V and J ends lost 2 bases and 2 bases, in that order; junction bases with no gene match: 9. In germline, CDR1 is SGHTA, CDR2 FQGNSA. The CDR3 has 17 amino acids. In nucleotides, the CDR3 is TGTGCCAGCAGCTTAATGGGACTAGTTGGAAACACAGATACGCAGTATTTT. Its translation: CASSLMGLVGNTDTQYF.

As to this clone: This same CDR3 is encoded by further DNA sequences in the sample. The chain is built from TRBV5-5 and TRBJ1-1; 8 bases map to TRBD1. Looked up from germline, CDR1 is SGHKS and CDR2 is YYEKEE (reference sequence). After removal of 3 bases from V and 1 base from J, the junction contained 11 bases not matched to a gene. This CDR3 has 17 amino acids. The CDR3 DNA is TGTGCCAGCAGCTGGGGGCCGGACAGGGCGGAGAACACTGAAGCTTTCTTT. This sequence encodes CASSWGPDRAENTEAFF.

The chain joins TRBV4-1 to TRBJ2-1; the match to TRBD2 covers 8 bases. V was pared by 2 bases and J by 7 bases, with 7 bases of the junction left unmatched. The CDR3 runs 15 residues. Germline V gene sequence: CDR1 MGHRA, CDR2 YSYEKL. CDR3 in amino acids: CASSQTGTRFNEQFF. The DNA of the CDR3 is TGCGCCAGCAGCCAAACCGGGACTAGATTTAATGAGCAGTTCTTC.